Listed below are T cell receptor beta chains from one sample, sequenced in a study of blood T cell repertoires in COVID-19. TCRdb's table, derived via immunoSEQ multiplex PCR, lists solely in-frame clones and lacks some. Of about 200,000 clones listed, approximately 88% are singletons. The material sequenced was peripheral blood. Receptors were obtained from a man aged 35 to 55 with acute or convalescent COVID-19. CDR3s leave out the opening cysteine and the closing phenylalanine or tryptophan. Each record gives: clone size, J gene, D gene, V gene, CDR3 protein. A D gene is named only where the DNA matches it firmly. Where a row states a size, it is once, few, many or the class of an expanded clone; other rows omit it.

NA	TRBJ1-1	NA	TRBV5-4	ASSLDAGHAMDTEAF
NA	TRBJ1-2	NA	TRBV18	ASSPPGGAYGYT
NA	TRBJ1-2	NA	TRBV7-3	ASSLSGGTSLYGYT
NA	TRBJ2-1	TRBD2	TRBV30	AWSWTSGTYNEQF
few	TRBJ1-6	NA	TRBV6-1	ASSAFGPSRDSPLH
NA	TRBJ2-7	NA	TRBV4-3	ASSQDYRSIAYEQY
once	TRBJ1-6	NA	TRBV9	ASSAPGGTPLH
NA	TRBJ2-7	TRBD2	TRBV9	ASSVGGRAPYEQY
NA	TRBJ2-5	NA	TRBV2	ASTPQETQY
NA	TRBJ1-4	NA	TRBV5-1	ASMRGGGNEKLF
few	TRBJ1-5	TRBD1	TRBV19	ASSIYQGVVQPQH
NA	TRBJ2-7	TRBD2	TRBV3-1/TRBV3-2	ASSSGGGRIMYEQY
NA	TRBJ2-7	TRBD2	TRBV19	ASSASGGSYEQY
NA	TRBJ2-7	NA	TRBV9	ASSGSSYEQY
NA	TRBJ2-3	TRBD1	TRBV9	ASSFSDRGIPDTQY
once	TRBJ2-6	NA	TRBV6-5	ASSTTGANVLT